The rows below give T cell receptor beta chains drawn from one sample of a study of OX40 agonist ivuxolimab in advanced cancers. Sequencing was performed with immunoSEQ multiplex PCR; in TCRdb, only in-frame clones are kept and a portion is missing. The table shows roughly 50,000 clones, with 65% to 80% occurring only once. The specimen was CD4+ or CD8+ T cells sorted from blood, collected in a trial of the OX40 agonist ivuxolimab. The source is an adult with an advanced solid tumor such as melanoma, head and neck, liver or kidney cancer. Each CDR3 is given with its conserved first and last residue. The D gene is left open where the match is weak. Size is stated for part of the rows, as once, few or many counts, or as a class when the clone is expanded.

TRBV12-2	NA	TRBJ2-2	NA	CASRKRPGQGSTGELFF	TGTGCAAGTCGCAAGCGCCCGGGACAGGGGTCCACCGGGGAGCTGTTTTTT
TRBV28	NA	TRBJ1-5	NA	CASSPSTRGGNQPQHF	TGTGCCAGCAGTCCCTCGACTCGGGGGGGCAATCAGCCCCAGCATTTT
TRBV11-3	NA	TRBJ1-5	NA	CASSLVSGMGGKDQPQHF	TGTGCCAGCAGCTTAGTATCGGGGATGGGGGGCAAGGATCAGCCCCAGCATTTT
TRBV19	NA	TRBJ1-5	NA	CASRSQGLAGQPQHF	TGTGCCAGTAGGTCCCAGGGGCTCGCGGGGCAGCCCCAGCATTTT
TRBV2	NA	TRBJ2-2	NA	CASSDSRQTGELFF	TGTGCCAGCAGTGATTCTAGACAGACCGGGGAGCTGTTTTTT
TRBV9	NA	TRBJ2-7	TRBD1	CASSVGQGTYETQYF	TGTGCCAGCAGCGTCGGACAGGGAACCTACGAGACGCAGTACTTC
TRBV5-4	NA	TRBJ2-1	NA	CASSPGGGSYNEQFF	TGTGCCAGCAGCCCTGGAGGGGGCTCCTACAATGAGCAGTTCTTC
TRBV5-4	NA	TRBJ2-3	TRBD2	CASSFRLAESTDTQYF	TGTGCCAGCAGCTTCCGACTAGCGGAGAGCACAGATACGCAGTATTTT
TRBV27	NA	TRBJ2-3	TRBD1	CASSFRRGPDTQYF	TGTGCCAGCAGTTTTCGCAGGGGGCCCGATACGCAGTATTTT
TRBV10-1	NA	TRBJ1-6	NA	CAGALGGGARSPLHF	TGCGCCGGTGCACTCGGTGGAGGGGCAAGGTCACCCCTCCACTTT
TRBV6-1	NA	TRBJ1-2	NA	CASSEGRGGYTF	TGTGCCAGCAGTGAAGGGCGTGGTGGCTACACCTTC
TRBV7-9	few	TRBJ2-3	TRBD1	CASSWGQGPETQYF	TGTGCCAGCAGCTGGGGACAGGGGCCAGAAACGCAGTATTTT
TRBV16	NA	TRBJ2-1	NA	CALRRLPNNEQFF	TGTGCCTTAAGGAGACTGCCCAACAATGAGCAGTTCTTC
TRBV10-1	NA	TRBJ2-3	NA	CATGRDGTDTQYF	TGCGCCACCGGTCGAGACGGCACAGATACGCAGTATTTT
TRBV19	NA	TRBJ2-4	NA	CASSGPRDKNIQYF	TGTGCCAGTAGTGGACCTCGGGACAAAAACATTCAGTACTTC
TRBV6-1	NA	TRBJ2-7	TRBD1	CASTRDRGYEQYF	TGTGCCAGCACCCGGGACAGGGGGTACGAGCAGTACTTC
TRBV11-2	NA	TRBJ2-1	NA	CASSLGPLLNNEQFF	TGTGCCAGCAGCTTAGGGCCTCTCCTTAACAATGAGCAGTTCTTC
TRBV7-2	NA	TRBJ2-7	NA	CASSSQGSASYEQYF	TGTGCCAGCAGCTCACAGGGTAGTGCGTCCTACGAGCAGTACTTC
TRBV5-1	NA	TRBJ2-3	NA	CASSLEVLDTQYF	TGCGCCAGCAGCTTGGAGGTACTGGATACGCAGTATTTT
TRBV6-1	once	TRBJ2-3	TRBD2	CASSEASGSSTDTQYF	TGTGCCAGCAGTGAAGCTAGCGGGAGTAGCACAGATACGCAGTATTTT
TRBV5-4	once	TRBJ2-1	TRBD2	CASSPGGLANEQFF	TGTGCCAGCAGCCCGGGGGGGCTAGCGAATGAGCAGTTCTTC
TRBV15	NA	TRBJ2-7	NA	CATSRRGAGETYEQYF	TGTGCCACCAGCAGACGAGGGGCAGGCGAAACCTACGAGCAGTACTTC
TRBV29-1	once	TRBJ2-7	NA	CSVGRDTEQYF	TGCAGCGTTGGCCGGGACACAGAGCAGTACTTC